This note documents a single T cell receptor beta chain sequence. What antigen it recognizes has not been identified. Base qualities are not provided; no much larger clone lies one nucleotide away. This sample was taken from a study of OX40 agonist ivuxolimab in advanced cancers. Describing the broader study: The costimulatory receptor OX40 (CD134) was targeted by ivuxolimab, a fully human IgG2 agonistic monoclonal antibody. Intravenous ivuxolimab was administered to patients every 2 weeks at six dose levels: 0.01, 0.1, 0.3, 1.5, 3 and 10 mg/kg. Among the roughly 54 dose-escalation patients, 19 had hepatocellular carcinoma, approximately 15 melanoma, 9 renal cell carcinoma and 9 head and neck cancer. A male proportion of 75% to 85% and a mean age of roughly 58 years, ranging from about 23 to 90, were recorded for the dose-escalation cohort. Prior anti-PD-1, anti-PD-L1 or anti-CTLA-4 therapy was permitted, and approximately 40% of dose-escalation patients had received checkpoint inhibitors. Three dose-escalation patients achieved partial responses, one with hepatocellular carcinoma and two with cutaneous melanoma. The purpose of peripheral TCRbeta sequencing was to test whether ivuxolimab changed TCR sequence diversity and led to clonal T-cell expansion. The monotherapy dose-escalation portion (N = 52 patients) of the phase I ivuxolimab trial is reported in the paper. Summary of the overall study and its limitations: Low levels of normalized T-cell clonal expansion were also shown by some nonresponding patients. Antigen specificity was not determined for the clonally expanded peripheral T cells. In the 0.1-3.0 mg/kg groups, partial responders had among the lowest normalized peripheral clonal expansion, particularly in CD8+ T cells. At doses of 0.1 to 3.0 mg/kg, clonal expansion of both CD4+ and CD8+ blood T cells was observed from baseline to week 6. On average, CD8+ T cells showed more expanded clones than CD4+ T cells after ivuxolimab.

For sequencing of the TCRbeta CDR3 region, genomic DNA was extracted from the sorted cells. TCRbeta CDR3 regions were sequenced using the immunoSEQ Assay. The source is immuneACCESS, and TCRdb retained only in-frame sequences with V and J called. Part of the clones is not carried over; for the studies checked, unresolved V genes explain less than half of this, and the remainder is unexplained. The sample includes just over 50,000 clones, with approximately 84% observed a single time. The ten most abundant clones make up roughly 3% of the sample. The trial excluded patients who had a history of autoimmune disease or who were on systemic immunosuppression. In every dose cohort, peripheral blood was drawn for TCR sequencing at baseline, cycle 4 day 1, and cycle 7 day 1. The samples were drawn from a first-in-human, open-label, multicenter phase I dose-escalation trial of ivuxolimab. Adults with locally advanced or metastatic head and neck squamous cell, hepatocellular, melanoma or renal cell carcinoma were enrolled in the trial. CD4+ and CD8+ T cells were sorted separately from peripheral blood before TCR sequencing.

From cysteine to phenylalanine, the CDR3 is 15 amino acids long. CDR3 DNA only is kept here, 45 bases in frame from base 1. V was cut back by 4 bases and J by 5 bases, leaving a gap of 15 bases between them. The germline V gene (reference sequence) gives CDR1 as SGHNT and CDR2 as YYREEE. Material: CD4+ or CD8+ T cells sorted from blood, obtained in a trial of the OX40 agonist ivuxolimab. The sequence derives from an adult with an advanced solid tumor such as melanoma, head and neck, liver or kidney cancer. The chain employs TRBV5-4 and TRBJ1-4; TRBD1 is perhaps the D gene, given 5 matching bases. The CDR3 amino acid sequence is: CASSPPPGSNEKLFF. The bases are TGTGCCAGCAGCCCCCCGCCAGGGTCGAATGAAAAACTGTTTTTT.